The 30 T cell receptor beta chains presented below share a single source sample, sequenced in a study of Graves' ophthalmopathy and Graves' hyperthyroidism. Investigators amplified TCR beta CDR3 regions from RNA transcripts. RT-PCR was first run with HTBI primers, then multiplex PCR in a second round. TCRdb fed the multiplex PCR reads into MiXCR, producing one record per CDR3 protein. The sample has hundreds of thousands of distinct CDR3 sequences, just over 15% seen once. Sequencing used peripheral blood. The receptors were sampled from a woman aged 18-29 years with stable Graves' hyperthyroidism.

This clonotype was picked up many times. The chain combines TRBV15 with TRBJ1-5; TRBD1 might be the D (5 bases). V was pared by 1 base and J by 4 bases, with 8 bases between. The CDR3 runs to 14 residues. The germline CDR1 and CDR2 sequences are LNHNV and YYDKDF (reference sequence). The CDR3 reads CATSRGQINQPQHF. In DNA form, the CDR3 reads TGTGCCACCAGCAGAGGACAGATTAATCAGCCCCAGCATTTT.

The genes are TRBV28 and TRBJ2-7; no firm D call. V was clipped by 4 bases and J by 0 bases, with 10 bases between them. The germline V gene has CDR1 MDHEN and CDR2 SYDVKM. This CDR3 is 14 amino acids long. This chain's CDR3 is CASSSPVHSYEQYF. The CDR3 nucleotides are TGTGCCAGCAGTTCCCCCGTACACTCCTACGAGCAGTACTTC.

The sample holds many counts of this clonotype. This rearrangement joins TRBV12-3 or TRBV12-4 to TRBJ1-6; no firm D call. Deletions cut 11 bases from V and 10 bases from J, with 12 bases between. The CDR3 has 11 residues. The CDR3 is CAAGKGSPLHF. For the CDR3, the DNA is TGTGCCGCCGGAAAGGGATCACCCCTCCACTTT.

The chain links TRBV25-1 to TRBJ2-2, with D perhaps assigned TRBD1 or TRBD2 (5 bases each). CDR1 and CDR2 (germline): MGHDK, SYGVNS. Trimming removed 8 bases from V and 8 bases from J, with 15 bases in between. The CDR3 runs to 13 residues. CDR3 residues: CASGSEGQGELFF. The CDR3 nucleotides are TGTGCCAGCGGTTCAGAGGGGCAGGGGGAGCTGTTTTTT.

This clonotype was counted at least ten times. The genes are TRBV12-3 or TRBV12-4 and TRBJ2-5; 14 bases map to TRBD2. The CDR3 covers 16 residues. Trimming at V came to 6 bases and at J to 2 bases, leaving 5 bases not matched to a gene. The CDR3 sequence is CASSRTSGGFQETQYF. CDR3 nucleotides: TGTGCCAGCAGCCGGACTAGCGGGGGGTTTCAAGAGACCCAGTACTTC.

This clonotype occurred many times. The V gene is TRBV6-4, the J gene TRBJ1-1; D call uncertain. Trimming took off 2 bases at V and 1 base at J, with 14 bases between the two ends. This CDR3 is built from 16 residues. Germline V lookup: CDR1 MRHNA, CDR2 SNTAGT. The CDR3 bases are TGTGCCAGCAGTGACCCAAAACAGCCATCGAACACTGAAGCTTTCTTT. It codes for CASSDPKQPSNTEAFF.

In its sample, this clonotype was seen many times. The rearrangement uses TRBV7-6 and TRBJ2-5; D remains ambiguous. Deletions cut 3 bases from V and 4 bases from J, with 18 bases between. CDR3 size: 16 residues. Germline V lookup: CDR1 SGHVS, CDR2 FNYEAQ. The CDR3 protein is CASSLSVGVGLETQYF. The CDR3 DNA is TGTGCCAGCAGCTTGTCCGTAGGAGTAGGCTTAGAGACCCAGTACTTC.

On this clonotype: Germline and junction disagree at one end, which may indicate a read error. CDR3 DNA sequence: TGTGCCAGCAGTGGACTGCGCTCACTCAGGGCCTATGGTTACACCTTC. Protein: CASSGLRSLRAYGYTF. The chain is built from TRBV6-1 and TRBJ1-2; D possibly corresponds to TRBD1 (5 bases). The germline gives CDR1 MNHNS, CDR2 SASEGT. This CDR3 has 16 residues.

This clonotype was found many times. CDR3 sequence reads: CATPLQGRSYEQYF. The CDR3 DNA sequence: TGTGCCACCCCACTCCAGGGGAGGTCCTACGAGCAGTACTTC. The chain has TRBV2 and TRBJ2-7; D is possibly TRBD1 or TRBD2 (6 bases each). The CDR3 spans 14 residues. Trimming cost V 10 bases and J 1 base, with 17 bases left between them. The V gene's germline CDR1 is SNHLY and CDR2 FYNNEI.

This clonotype was counted many times. The chain employs TRBV24-1 and TRBJ2-7, with D tentatively TRBD1 (6 bases). The CDR3 totals 17 residues. The V and J ends lost 10 bases and 7 bases respectively, with 31 bases between them. Germline values: CDR1 KGHDR, CDR2 SFDVKD. The CDR3 sequence is CATYQSTTGFILLEQYF. The CDR3 DNA reads as TGTGCCACTTACCAGAGTACCACAGGGTTTATCCTCCTAGAGCAGTACTTC.

Ten or more counts support this clonotype. The chain is built from TRBV20-1 and TRBJ2-7, with 7 bases aligning to TRBD1. The germline V gene encodes CDR1 DFQATT and CDR2 SNEGSKA (reference sequence). J was trimmed by 6 bases and V by 0 bases; bases with no gene match: 8. This CDR3 is 14 amino acids long. In DNA form, the CDR3 reads TGCAGTGCTAGAGATACGACAGGGTACCCCGAGCAGTACTTC. Protein product: CSARDTTGYPEQYF.

The CDR3 DNA reads as TGTGCCAGCAGCCGAAAAGAACAGGGGGATTACTATGGCTACACCTTC. Encoded protein: CASSRKEQGDYYGYTF. The V call is TRBV5-6, the J call TRBJ1-2; 8 bases map to TRBD1. The CDR3 loop spans 16 amino acids. Germline loops: CDR1 SGHDT, CDR2 YYEEEE. The V segment lost 4 bases and the J segment 3 bases; nucleotides outside the gene matches: 11. Full variable domain (rest looked up from reference TRBV5-6 and TRBJ1-2): DAGVTQSPTHLIKTRGQQVTLRCSPKSGHDTVSWYQQALGQGPQFIFQYYEEEERQRGNFPDRFSGHQFPNYSSELNVNALLLGDSALYLCASSRKEQGDYYGYTFGSGTRLTVV.

This clonotype was counted many times. The chain is built from TRBV6-4 and TRBJ2-2, with a weak D call TRBD1 (6 bases). Trimming took off 0 bases at V and 4 bases at J, with 9 bases between the two ends. The length of the CDR3 is 15 residues. Germline CDR1 and CDR2: MRHNA and SNTAGT. The CDR3 here is CASSDSTGLTGELFF. As DNA, the CDR3 is TGTGCCAGCAGTGACTCAACAGGGCTCACCGGGGAGCTGTTTTTT.

This clonotype was observed at least ten times. The chain uses TRBV20-1 and TRBJ2-7; 8 bases agree with TRBD1. Germline V gene lookup returns CDR1 DFQATT and CDR2 SNEGSKA (reference sequence). The CDR3 contains 14 residues. Trimming at V came to 1 base and at J to 0 bases, leaving 2 bases not matched to a gene. The CDR3 here is CSARGQGSSYEQYF. Written as DNA, the CDR3 is TGCAGTGCTAGAGGACAGGGGTCCTCCTACGAGCAGTACTTC.

This clonotype was seen at least ten times. This chain uses TRBV11-2 with TRBJ2-5; 11 nucleotides match TRBD2. Germline loops: CDR1 SGHAT, CDR2 FQNNGV. V lost 5 bases to trimming and J lost 4 bases; unmatched junction nucleotides: 9. The CDR3 contains 16 residues. CDR3 nucleotides: TGTGCCAGCAGCCTGACTAGCGGGGAAAGGAGAGAGACCCAGTACTTC. It encodes CASSLTSGERRETQYF.

This clonotype occurred a few times. The chain links TRBV7-9 to TRBJ2-7; TRBD1 is a possible D gene (6 bases). With 1 base removed from V and 5 bases from J, the gap between germline ends came to 12 bases. There are 14 residues in the CDR3. CDR1 SEHNR and CDR2 FQNEAQ come from the germline V gene (reference sequence). CDR3 region: CASSLGDTLHEQYF. CDR3 DNA sequence: TGTGCCAGCAGCTTAGGGGACACCCTCCACGAGCAGTACTTC. The full variable domain, in which reference TRBV7-9 and TRBJ2-7 provide the parts outside the CDR3, is DTGVSQNPRHKITKRGQNVTFRCDPISEHNRLYWYRQTLGQGPEFLTYFQNEAQLEKSRLLSDRFSAERPKGSFSTLEIQRTEQGDSAMYLCASSLGDTLHEQYFGPGTRLTVT.

This clonotype has at least ten counts. The chain carries TRBV6-1 and TRBJ1-2; D uncertain. The CDR3 spans 15 residues. Trimming removed 1 base from V and 8 bases from J, with 17 bases in between. The V gene's germline CDR1 is MNHNS and CDR2 SASEGT. The CDR3 nucleotides are TGTGCCAGCAGTGAAGTTCTAGCCCGGGGATACGGCTACACCTTC. The encoded protein is CASSEVLARGYGYTF.

At least ten counts were recorded for this clonotype. V gene TRBV29-1 combines with J gene TRBJ2-5; D remains ambiguous. V was shortened by 6 bases and J by 5 bases, with 16 bases between the two germline ends. The germline V gene encodes CDR1 SQVTM and CDR2 ANQGSEA. The CDR3 spans 13 residues. The CDR3 loop reads CSVAETGLETQYF. The CDR3 DNA reads TGCAGCGTCGCTGAAACTGGGTTGGAGACCCAGTACTTC.

This clonotype showed up many times. The J gene is TRBJ2-5, the V gene TRBV7-3; 8 bases are a match to TRBD2. This CDR3 spans 15 amino acids. CDR1 and CDR2 (germline): SGHTA, FQGTGA. Trimming cost V 5 bases and J 2 bases; bases outside gene matches: 7. As DNA, the CDR3 is TGTGCCAGCAGCCCCATGGCGGGGGGACAAGAGACCCAGTACTTC. Its translation is CASSPMAGGQETQYF.

In its sample, this clonotype was seen a few times. J is TRBJ1-2 and V is TRBV10-2; no definite D call. The germline V and J ends were trimmed by 3 bases and 2 bases, with 16 bases remaining between them. The CDR3 runs to 16 residues. Germline V CDR1 and CDR2: WSHSY, SAAADI. The CDR3 DNA is TGCGCCAGCAGTGAAAATTTAGGGCCGGCCAACTATGGCTACACCTTC. Its protein is CASSENLGPANYGYTF.

Ten or more counts support this clonotype. The V gene is TRBV2, the J gene TRBJ1-2; 8 bases line up with TRBD1. CDR1 and CDR2 (germline): SNHLY, FYNNEI. The V gene end was trimmed by 5 bases and the J gene end by 6 bases; junction bases not matched to a gene: 8. This CDR3 contains 14 residues. CDR3 amino acids: CASSIQGALNGYTF. In DNA form, the CDR3 reads TGTGCCAGCAGTATTCAGGGGGCGCTCAATGGCTACACCTTC. The full variable domain, in which reference TRBV2 and TRBJ1-2 provide the parts outside the CDR3, is EPEVTQTPSHQVTQMGQEVILRCVPISNHLYFYWYRQILGQKVEFLVSFYNNEISEKSEIFDDQFSVERPDGSNFTLKIRSTKLEDSAMYFCASSIQGALNGYTFGSGTRLTVV.

The V call is TRBV7-9, the J call TRBJ1-6; D call uncertain. This CDR3 has 15 residues. Germline V lookup: CDR1 SEHNR, CDR2 FQNEAQ (reference sequence). V was cut by 5 bases and J by 4 bases, with 12 bases left in between. The CDR3: CASSPPGSYNSPLHF. As DNA, the CDR3 is TGTGCCAGCAGCCCCCCCGGGTCTTATAATTCACCCCTCCACTTT.

The sample holds many counts of this clonotype. In nucleotides, the CDR3 is TGTGCCAGCAGCGCGACTAGCGGGGGTACCGGGGTGGAGACCCAGTACTTC. This gives the protein CASSATSGGTGVETQYF. The V and J genes are TRBV6-5 and TRBJ2-5, with 12 bases that match TRBD2. Germline V CDR1 and CDR2: MNHEY, SVGAGI. The trim removed 6 bases at V and 5 bases at J, leaving 13 bases unmatched. The CDR3 runs 17 residues.

In this sample, this clonotype turned up many times. The chain recombines TRBV11-2 with TRBJ1-2, with 7 bases lining up with TRBD1. The CDR3 has 16 amino acids. V gave up 4 bases and J gave up 3 bases; unmatched junction bases: 11. Per germline, CDR1 SGHAT and CDR2 FQNNGV. The CDR3 region has the DNA TGTGCCAGCAGCTCCCGTAGACAGGGTGGATACTATGGCTACACCTTC. Translated, it gives CASSSRRQGGYYGYTF.

The V gene is TRBV6-2 or TRBV6-3, the J gene TRBJ1-5; D unresolved. V lost 2 bases and J 6 bases, leaving 14 bases between the germline ends. The germline V gene has CDR1 MNHEY and CDR2 SVGEGT. The CDR3 runs 15 residues. In DNA form, the CDR3 reads TGTGCCAGCAGTTACACTTCGGCCAAGGGTCAGCCCCAGCATTTT. This codes for CASSYTSAKGQPQHF.

About this clonotype itself: In this CDR3 the conserved last residue, phenylalanine or tryptophan, is missing, so a read error is likely. The CDR3 DNA reads TGCGCCAGCAGACCGGGACAGGGTTCGGTCACTGAAGCTTTCTTG. Protein product: CASRPGQGSVTEAFL. J is TRBJ1-1 and V is TRBV5-1; TRBD1 matches 9 bases. Germline CDR1 and CDR2: SGHRS and YFSETQ. CDR3 length: 15 residues. Germline trimming cut 5 bases from V and 4 bases from J; bases unmatched to any gene: 9.

This clonotype was counted at least ten times. The chain recombines TRBV5-1 with TRBJ1-1, with D possibly matching TRBD1 (5 bases). The V end lost 0 bases, the J end lost 4 bases, and 13 bases lay between the germline ends. Germline loops: CDR1 SGHRS, CDR2 YFSETQ. This CDR3 spans 15 amino acids. The CDR3 DNA reads as TGCGCCAGCAGCTTGGAGGAGGGGCGGATCACTGAAGCTTTCTTT. It codes for CASSLEEGRITEAFF.

The J gene is TRBJ1-1, the V gene TRBV4-1; D possibly corresponds to TRBD1 (5 bases). The CDR3 totals 13 residues. In germline, CDR1 is MGHRA, CDR2 YSYEKL. Trimming left V 4 bases short and J 3 bases short, with 9 bases between. CDR3 amino acids: CASSLRQYTEAFF. The CDR3 region has the DNA TGCGCCAGCAGCCTACGACAGTACACTGAAGCTTTCTTT.

This clonotype was detected ten times or more. V is TRBV11-2 and J is TRBJ2-3, with 9 bases fitting TRBD1. Germline CDR1 reads SGHAT; CDR2 reads FQNNGV. Unmatched junction bases numbered 7, after V lost 6 bases and J lost 3 bases. The CDR3 has 15 residues. The DNA for the CDR3 is TGTGCCAGCAGTCCCACAGGGGGCGGAACAGATACGCAGTATTTT. Translation: CASSPTGGGTDTQYF.

Many counts were recorded for this clonotype. This chain uses TRBV11-2 with TRBJ1-1, with D possibly matching TRBD1 (6 bases). Trimming stripped 5 bases from V and 3 bases from J, with 16 bases between. The CDR3 loop spans 15 amino acids. CDR1 SGHAT and CDR2 FQNNGV come from the germline V gene. CDR3 DNA sequence: TGTGCCAGCAGCACCCGGACAGCCCCCCACACTGAAGCTTTCTTT. Amino acids: CASSTRTAPHTEAFF.